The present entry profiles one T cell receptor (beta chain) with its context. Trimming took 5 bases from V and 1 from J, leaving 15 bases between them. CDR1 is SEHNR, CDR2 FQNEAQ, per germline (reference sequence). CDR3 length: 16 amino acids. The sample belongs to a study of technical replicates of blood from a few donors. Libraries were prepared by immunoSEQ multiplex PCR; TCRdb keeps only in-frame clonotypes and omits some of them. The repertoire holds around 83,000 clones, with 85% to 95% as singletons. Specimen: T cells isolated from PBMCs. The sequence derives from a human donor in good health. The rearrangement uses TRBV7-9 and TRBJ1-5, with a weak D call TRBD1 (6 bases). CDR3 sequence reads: CASSAGGEGSNQPQHF. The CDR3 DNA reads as TGTGCCAGCAGCGCGGGGGGCGAAGGAAGCAATCAGCCCCAGCATTTT.